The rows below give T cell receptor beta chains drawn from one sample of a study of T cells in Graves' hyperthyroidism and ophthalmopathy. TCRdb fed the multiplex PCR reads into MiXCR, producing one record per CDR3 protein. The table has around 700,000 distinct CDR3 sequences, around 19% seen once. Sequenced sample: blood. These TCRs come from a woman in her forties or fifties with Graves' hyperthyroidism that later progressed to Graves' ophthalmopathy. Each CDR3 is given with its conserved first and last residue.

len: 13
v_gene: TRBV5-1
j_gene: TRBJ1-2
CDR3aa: CASSLRGDYGYTF

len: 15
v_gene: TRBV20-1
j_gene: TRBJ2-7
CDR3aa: CSASRLAGRSYEQYF

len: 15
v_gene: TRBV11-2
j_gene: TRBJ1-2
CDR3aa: CASSLTRAGLGGYTF

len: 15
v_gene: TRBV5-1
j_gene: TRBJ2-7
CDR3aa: CASGTGQGKVGEQYF

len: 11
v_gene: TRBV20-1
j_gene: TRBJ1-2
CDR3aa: CSAEGVYGYTF

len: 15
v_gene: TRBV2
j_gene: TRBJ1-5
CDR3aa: CASSEDAGTDQPQHF

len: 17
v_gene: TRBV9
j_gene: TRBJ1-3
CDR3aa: CASSKRQGAPSGNTIYF

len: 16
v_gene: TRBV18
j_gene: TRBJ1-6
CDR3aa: CASSPPDRSYNSPLHF

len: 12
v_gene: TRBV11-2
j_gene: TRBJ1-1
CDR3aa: CASSLMSPEAFF

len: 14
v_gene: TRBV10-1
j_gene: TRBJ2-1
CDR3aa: CASSPEMPSNEQFF

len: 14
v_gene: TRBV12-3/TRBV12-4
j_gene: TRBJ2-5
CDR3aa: CASSSTGKLETQYF

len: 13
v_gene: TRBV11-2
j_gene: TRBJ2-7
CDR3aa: CASSPGLSNEQYF

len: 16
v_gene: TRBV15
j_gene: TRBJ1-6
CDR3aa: CATSKGGQGHNSPLHF

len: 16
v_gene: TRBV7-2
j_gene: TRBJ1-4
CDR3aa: CASSLGQGFTNEKLFF

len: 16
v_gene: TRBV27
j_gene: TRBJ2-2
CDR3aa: CASSFSQGVVTGELFF

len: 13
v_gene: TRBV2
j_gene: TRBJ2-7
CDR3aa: CASSEEGWYEQYF

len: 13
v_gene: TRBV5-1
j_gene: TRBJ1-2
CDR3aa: CASRTGYLYGYTF

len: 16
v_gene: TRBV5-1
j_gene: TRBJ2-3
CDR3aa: CASSLEGGPSTDTQYF

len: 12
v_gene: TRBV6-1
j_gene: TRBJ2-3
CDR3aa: CASSGFPDTQYF

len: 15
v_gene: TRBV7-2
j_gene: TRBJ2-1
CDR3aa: CASSRGNRDYNEQFF

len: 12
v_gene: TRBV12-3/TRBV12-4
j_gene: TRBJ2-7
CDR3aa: CASSQTGHEQYF

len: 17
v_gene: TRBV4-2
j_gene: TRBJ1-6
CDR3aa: CASSQLPQGASNSPLHF

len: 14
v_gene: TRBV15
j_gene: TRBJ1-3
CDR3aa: CATNIYRGQSTIYF

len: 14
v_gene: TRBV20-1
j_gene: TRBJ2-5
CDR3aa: CSASRDGGQETQYF

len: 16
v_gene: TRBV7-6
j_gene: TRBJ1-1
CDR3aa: CASSHIQGARNTEAFF

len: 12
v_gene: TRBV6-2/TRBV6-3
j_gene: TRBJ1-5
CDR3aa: CASDRGNQPQHF

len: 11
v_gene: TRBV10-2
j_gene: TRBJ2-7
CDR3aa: CASAGLGEQYF

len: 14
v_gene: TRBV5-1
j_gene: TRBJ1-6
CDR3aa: CASSGGQPNSPLHF

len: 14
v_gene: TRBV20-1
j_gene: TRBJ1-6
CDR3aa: CSARTGQGGSPLHF

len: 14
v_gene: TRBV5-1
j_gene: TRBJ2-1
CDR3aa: CASSRLAEDNEQFF

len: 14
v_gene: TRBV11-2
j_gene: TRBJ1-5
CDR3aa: CASSLDLDDQPQHF

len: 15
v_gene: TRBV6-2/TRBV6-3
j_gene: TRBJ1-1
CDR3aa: CASSPWDRAGTEAFF